The 14 T cell receptor beta chains listed next were all sequenced from one sample in a study of T cell changes during pregnancy in multiple sclerosis. Produced via immunoSEQ multiplex PCR; TCRdb's table is partial and in-frame only. The sample holds tens of thousands of clones, 90% to 95% seen once. The sample consisted of peripheral blood, taken in the second trimester of pregnancy. The receptors derive from a female donor with multiple sclerosis, enrolled in a pregnancy study.

This clone has a single count. The V gene is TRBV5-8, the J gene TRBJ2-2; TRBD2 might be the D (5 bases). CDR1 is SGHTS and CDR2 is YDEGEE in the germline V gene. This CDR3 comprises 16 residues. The V and J ends lost 0 bases and 7 bases respectively, with 16 bases between them. The CDR3 DNA reads TGTGCCAGCAGCTTGGATAGGGCGGGTTCGATCGGGGAGCTGTTTTTT. It yields the protein CASSLDRAGSIGELFF. Full variable domain (missing parts from reference TRBV5-8 and TRBJ2-2): EAGVTQSPTHLIKTRGQQATLRCSPISGHTSVYWYQQALGLGLQFLLWYDEGEERNRGNFPPRFSGRQFPNYSSELNVNALELEDSALYLCASSLDRAGSIGELFFGEGSRLTVL.

CDR3 DNA sequence: TGCGCCAGCAGCTTAGGAGACAGGGACCAAGAGACCCAGTACTTC. The encoded protein is CASSLGDRDQETQYF. The chain combines TRBV5-1 with TRBJ2-5, with TRBD1 matching over 7 bases. J gave up 0 bases and V 2 bases, and 4 bases lay outside the gene matches. Germline V gene data show CDR1 as SGHRS and CDR2 as YFSETQ. CDR3 length: 15 residues.

This chain links TRBV11-2 with TRBJ2-1; 12 bases map to TRBD2. From germline, CDR1 is SGHAT and CDR2 FQNNGV. With V trimmed by 0 bases and J by 7 bases, 7 bases remained unmatched. The CDR3 runs 17 residues. The CDR3 DNA sequence: TGTGCCAGCAGCTTAGACCGTACTAGCGGGAGGCGGAATGAGCAGTTCTTC. This translates into CASSLDRTSGRRNEQFF.

The chain carries TRBV28 and TRBJ1-2, with D maybe TRBD1 (5 bases). Trimming took 4 bases from V and 4 from J, leaving 7 bases between them. CDR3 length: 12 residues. Germline CDR1 reads MDHEN; CDR2 reads SYDVKM. CDR3 nucleotides: TGTGCCAGCAGTTCAGGGTTCTATGGCTACACCTTC. Translating it yields CASSSGFYGYTF.

This chain uses TRBV9 with TRBJ1-2; D might be TRBD1 (5 bases). The CDR3 has 15 residues. V lost 3 bases to trimming and J lost 3 bases, with 15 bases between them. CDR1 and CDR2 from the germline V gene are SGDLS and YYNGEE. For the CDR3, the DNA is TGTGCCAGCAGCGGGGGAGGGGAAATAGACTATGGCTACACCTTC. It translates to CASSGGGEIDYGYTF.

This chain links TRBV5-4 with TRBJ1-2; the match to TRBD1 covers 8 bases. V dropped 4 bases and J dropped 2; count of bases not matched to a gene: 4. The CDR3 loop spans 14 amino acids. The germline V gene has CDR1 SGHNT and CDR2 YYREEE (reference sequence). In DNA, the CDR3 is TGTGCCAGCAGCGCCGGACAGGGCAACTATGGCTACACCTTC. It is translated as CASSAGQGNYGYTF.

The chain uses TRBV6-7 and TRBJ1-1; TRBD1 might be the D (6 bases). TRBV6-7 falls under the ORF class, with uncertain function. V was pared by 8 bases and J by 3 bases, with 10 bases between. The CDR3 has 12 amino acids. In nucleotides, the CDR3 is TGTGCCAGCCACCACAGGGACACTGAAGCTTTCTTT. Translation gives CASHHRDTEAFF.

This chain joins TRBV7-9 and TRBJ1-3; D ambiguous. The V gene's germline CDR1 is SEHNR and CDR2 FQNEAQ (reference sequence). V gave up 4 bases and J gave up 8 bases, with 9 bases separating them. This CDR3 has 12 residues. The DNA of the CDR3 is TGTGCCAGCAGCTCCCGCCAGGACACCATATATTTT. It encodes CASSSRQDTIYF. Full variable domain (rest looked up from reference TRBV7-9 and TRBJ1-3): DTGVSQNPRHKITKRGQNVTFRCDPISEHNRLYWYRQTLGQGPEFLTYFQNEAQLEKSRLLSDRFSAERPKGSFSTLEIQRTEQGDSAMYLCASSSRQDTIYFGEGSWLTVV.

This chain uses TRBV28 with TRBJ2-3, with TRBD2 matching over 9 bases. Germline assignment: CDR1 MDHEN and CDR2 SYDVKM. V shed 7 bases and J 0 bases; nucleotides not matched to a gene: 5. The CDR3 sequence is 15 residues long. The CDR3 region is CASTPGLASTDTQYF. CDR3 DNA: TGTGCCAGCACCCCCGGACTAGCGAGCACAGATACGCAGTATTTT. Filled out from reference TRBV28 and TRBJ2-3, the complete variable domain reads DVKVTQSSRYLVKRTGEKVFLECVQDMDHENMFWYRQDPGLGLRLIYFSYDVKMKEKGDIPEGYSVSREKKERFSLILESASTNQTSMYLCASTPGLASTDTQYFGPGTRLTVL.

The chain couples TRBV10-1 to TRBJ1-3; 8 bases agree with TRBD1. Germline loops: CDR1 WNHNN, CDR2 SYGVQD (reference sequence). The length of the CDR3 is 18 residues. J was trimmed by 0 bases and V by 0 bases; bases with no gene match: 7. CDR3 region: CASSESYRGAGSGNTIYF. The DNA for the CDR3 is TGCGCCAGCAGTGAGTCGTACAGGGGGGCAGGCTCTGGAAACACCATATATTTT.

The rearrangement links TRBV14 to TRBJ2-3; no reliable D call. This CDR3 spans 14 amino acids. V gave up 1 base and J gave up 6 bases, with 11 bases separating them. CDR1 and CDR2 from the germline V gene are SGHDN and FVKESK. CDR3 residues: CASSQVAGPDTQYF. CDR3 in DNA: TGTGCCAGCAGCCAAGTAGCTGGCCCCGATACGCAGTATTTT.

The genes are TRBV28 and TRBJ1-4; 7 bases map to TRBD1. This CDR3 is 15 amino acids long. Germline CDR1 reads MDHEN; CDR2 reads SYDVKM. Trimming cost V 6 bases and J 5 bases; bases outside gene matches: 9. The CDR3 DNA reads as TGTGCCAGCAGGCCCACCGGGACAGCCAATGAAAAACTGTTTTTT. This gives the protein CASRPTGTANEKLFF.

The gene calls are TRBV6-1 and TRBJ2-7, with TRBD2 identical over 13 bases. The CDR3 sequence is 14 residues long. The V gene end was trimmed by 6 bases and the J gene end by 5 bases; junction bases not matched to a gene: 4. Germline V gene sequence: CDR1 MNHNS, CDR2 SASEGT. CDR3 loop: CASSRTSGSHEQYF. The CDR3 coding sequence is TGTGCCAGCAGCCGGACTAGCGGGAGCCACGAGCAGTACTTC.

This chain links TRBV5-4 with TRBJ2-5, with 7 positions matching TRBD1. After removal of 4 bases from V and 2 bases from J, the junction contained 8 bases not matched to a gene. CDR1 and CDR2 (germline): SGHNT, YYREEE (reference sequence). The CDR3 is 15 residues long. CDR3 coding DNA: TGTGCCAGCAGCCCTCACGTGGGACAGCAAGAGACCCAGTACTTC. The encoded protein is CASSPHVGQQETQYF.